The 2 T cell receptor beta chains given below trace back to one sample, sequenced in a study of blood T cell repertoires in COVID-19. Measured with immunoSEQ multiplex PCR; TCRdb has only the in-frame clones, and not every one. The repertoire holds about 230,000 clones, with 83% as singletons. Sequenced material: peripheral blood. These receptors all stem from a woman in her seventies with active or convalescent COVID-19.

This clone has more than one count but fewer than ten. This rearrangement joins TRBV6-2 or TRBV6-3 to TRBJ1-5, with unresolved D. This CDR3 is built from 16 residues. CDR1 and CDR2 (germline): MNHEY, SVGEGT. The ends were cut back, 6 bases at V and 6 bases at J, with 21 bases in the middle. CDR3 region: CASSSGVRGMGQPQHF. The CDR3 DNA follows: TGTGCCAGCAGCAGTGGAGTTCGGGGTATGGGTCAGCCCCAGCATTTT.

This rearrangement joins TRBV5-1 to TRBJ1-2; 8 nucleotides line up with TRBD1. The CDR3 contains 16 residues. J lost 1 base, V lost 3 bases, and 8 bases had no gene match. Germline V gives CDR1 SGHRS, CDR2 YFSETQ. CDR3 sequence (DNA): TGCGCCAGCAGCTCGAACAGGGGGGTCCTTAACTATGGCTACACCTTC. This gives the protein CASSSNRGVLNYGYTF.